This TCR beta chain was sequenced in a study of shared clonotypes between healthy human individuals. Study results and caveats: The low donor count limited represented genetic and exposure-history diversity.

CDR1 and CDR2 from the germline V gene are SGHRS and YFSETQ. V lost 4 bases to trimming and J lost 5 bases; unmatched junction nucleotides: 7. CDR3 length: 14 residues. Each donor was a Caucasian adult residing in Nashville, Tennessee. CD4+ cells were split into CD45RA+ naive and CD45RA-negative memory subsets. Remarks on this clone: Its matching antigen is unknown. Other nucleotide sequences from this sample produce the same CDR3.

Generated by immunoSEQ multiplex PCR, the TCRdb table keeps only in-frame clones and is missing some. The sample shows a few hundred thousand clones, approximately 97% of them seen only once. This sequence was found in a woman in her twenties or thirties in good health. Sample: naive CD4+ T cells sorted from blood. The subset was: CD45RA+ positively selected. The rearrangement uses TRBV5-1 and TRBJ2-5; 8 positions match TRBD1. The CDR3 coding sequence is TGCGCCAGCAGCCTCGACAGGGGTGGGGAGACCCAGTACTTC. This encodes CASSLDRGGETQYF.